The clone carrying this T cell receptor (beta chain) turned up a few times. The sample comes from a study of blood T cells in healthy people across ages. A J-beta primer mix and a sample-barcoded 5' primer were used in a second PCR of about 7 to 12 cycles. TCRdb re-called the 5' RACE reads with MiXCR, one entry per CDR3 protein. The sample has about 1.4 million distinct CDR3 sequences; roughly 64% are singletons. Germline CDR1 and CDR2: SQVTM and ANQGSEA. This CDR3 has 14 amino acids. Trimming stripped 1 base from V and 0 bases from J, with 10 bases between. Material: blood. The TCR originated in a man aged 18 to 29 in good health. The V gene is TRBV29-1, the J gene TRBJ2-7; a weak D match, TRBD2 (5 bases). Here the CDR3 reads CSVEGSGSSYEQYF. CDR3 sequence (DNA): TGCAGCGTTGAAGGGTCGGGGAGCTCCTACGAGCAGTACTTC.